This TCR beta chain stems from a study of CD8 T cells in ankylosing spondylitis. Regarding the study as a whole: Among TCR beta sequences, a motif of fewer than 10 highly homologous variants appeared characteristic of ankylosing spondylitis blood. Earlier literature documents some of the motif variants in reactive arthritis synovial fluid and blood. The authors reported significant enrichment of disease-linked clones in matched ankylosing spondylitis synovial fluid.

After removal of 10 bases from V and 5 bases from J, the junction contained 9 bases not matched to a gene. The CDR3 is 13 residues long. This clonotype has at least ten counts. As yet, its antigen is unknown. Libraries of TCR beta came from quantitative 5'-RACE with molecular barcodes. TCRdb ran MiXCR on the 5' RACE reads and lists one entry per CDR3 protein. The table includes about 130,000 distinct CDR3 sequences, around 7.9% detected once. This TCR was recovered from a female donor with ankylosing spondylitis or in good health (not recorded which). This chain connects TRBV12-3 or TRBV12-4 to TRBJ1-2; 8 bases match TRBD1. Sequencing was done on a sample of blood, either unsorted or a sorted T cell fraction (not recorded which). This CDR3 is CATSMDRDYGYTF. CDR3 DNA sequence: TGTGCCACCTCGATGGACAGGGATTATGGCTACACCTTC.